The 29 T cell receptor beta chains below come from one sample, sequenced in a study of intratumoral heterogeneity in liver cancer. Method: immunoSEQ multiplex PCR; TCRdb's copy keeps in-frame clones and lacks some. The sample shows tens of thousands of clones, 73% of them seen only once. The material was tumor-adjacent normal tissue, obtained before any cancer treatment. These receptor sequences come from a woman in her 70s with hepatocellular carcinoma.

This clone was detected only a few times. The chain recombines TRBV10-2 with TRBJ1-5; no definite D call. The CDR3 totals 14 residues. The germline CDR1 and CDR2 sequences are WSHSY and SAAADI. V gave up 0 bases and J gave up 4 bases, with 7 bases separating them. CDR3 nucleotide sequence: TGCGCCAGCAGTGAGTCAGGCAGTAATCAGCCCCAGCATTTT. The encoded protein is CASSESGSNQPQHF.

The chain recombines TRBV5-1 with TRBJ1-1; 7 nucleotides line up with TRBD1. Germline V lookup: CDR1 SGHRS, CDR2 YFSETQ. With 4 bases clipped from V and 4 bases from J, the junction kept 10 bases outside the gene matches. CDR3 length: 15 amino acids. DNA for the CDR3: TGCGCCAGCAGCCCCACAACAGGGGTCGGCACTGAAGCTTTCTTT. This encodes CASSPTTGVGTEAFF.

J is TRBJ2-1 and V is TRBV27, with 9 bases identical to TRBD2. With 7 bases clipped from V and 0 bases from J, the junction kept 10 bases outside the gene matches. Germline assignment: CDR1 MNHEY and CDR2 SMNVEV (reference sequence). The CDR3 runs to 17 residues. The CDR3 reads CASNKLGSGSSYNEQFF. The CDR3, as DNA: TGTGCCAGCAACAAGTTAGGTAGCGGGAGCTCCTACAATGAGCAGTTCTTC.

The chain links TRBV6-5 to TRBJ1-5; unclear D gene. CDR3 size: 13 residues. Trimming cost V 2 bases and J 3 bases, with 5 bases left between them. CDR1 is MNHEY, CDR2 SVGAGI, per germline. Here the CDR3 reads CASSYGLNQPQHF. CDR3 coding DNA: TGTGCCAGCAGTTACGGACTCAATCAGCCCCAGCATTTT.

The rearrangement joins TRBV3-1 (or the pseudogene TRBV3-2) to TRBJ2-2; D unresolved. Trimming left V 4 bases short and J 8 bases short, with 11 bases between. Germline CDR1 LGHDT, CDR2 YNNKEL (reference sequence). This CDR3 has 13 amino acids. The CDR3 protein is CASSPTGLGELFF. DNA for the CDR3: TGTGCCAGCAGCCCGACTGGTCTGGGGGAGCTGTTTTTT.

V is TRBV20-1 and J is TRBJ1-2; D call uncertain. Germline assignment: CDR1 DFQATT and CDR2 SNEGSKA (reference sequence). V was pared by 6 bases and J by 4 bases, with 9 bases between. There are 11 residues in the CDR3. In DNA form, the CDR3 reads TGCAGTGCCCAGGAGAGCTATGGCTACACCTTC. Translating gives CSAQESYGYTF.

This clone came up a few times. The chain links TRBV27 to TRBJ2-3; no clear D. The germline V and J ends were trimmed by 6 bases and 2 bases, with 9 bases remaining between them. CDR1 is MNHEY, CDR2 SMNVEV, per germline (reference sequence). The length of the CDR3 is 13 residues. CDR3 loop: CASRYQNTDTQYF. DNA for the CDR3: TGTGCCAGCAGGTATCAGAACACAGATACGCAGTATTTT.

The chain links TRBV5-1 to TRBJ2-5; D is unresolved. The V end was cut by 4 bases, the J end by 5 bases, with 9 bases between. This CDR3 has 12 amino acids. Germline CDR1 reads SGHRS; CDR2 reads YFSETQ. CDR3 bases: TGCGCCAGCAGCCCGGCTGGGGAGACCCAGTACTTC. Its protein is CASSPAGETQYF.

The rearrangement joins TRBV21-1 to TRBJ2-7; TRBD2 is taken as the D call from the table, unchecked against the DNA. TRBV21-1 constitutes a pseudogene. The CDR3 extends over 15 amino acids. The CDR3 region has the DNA TGTGCCAGCAGTCCGGGACTAGCGGATTCCTACGAGCAGTACTTC. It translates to CASSPGLADSYEQYF.

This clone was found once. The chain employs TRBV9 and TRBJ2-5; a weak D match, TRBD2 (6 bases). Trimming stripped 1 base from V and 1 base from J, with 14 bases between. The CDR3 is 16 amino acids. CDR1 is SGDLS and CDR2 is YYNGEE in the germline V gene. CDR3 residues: CASSVRGGTTQETQYF. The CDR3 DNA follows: TGTGCCAGCAGCGTACGCGGCGGGACGACCCAAGAGACCCAGTACTTC.

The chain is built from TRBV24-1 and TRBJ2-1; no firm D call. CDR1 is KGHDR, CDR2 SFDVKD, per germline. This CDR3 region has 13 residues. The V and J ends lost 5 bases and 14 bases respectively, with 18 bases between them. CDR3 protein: CATSGRTILGEFF. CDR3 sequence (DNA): TGTGCCACCAGTGGTAGGACGATTCTGGGTGAGTTCTTC.

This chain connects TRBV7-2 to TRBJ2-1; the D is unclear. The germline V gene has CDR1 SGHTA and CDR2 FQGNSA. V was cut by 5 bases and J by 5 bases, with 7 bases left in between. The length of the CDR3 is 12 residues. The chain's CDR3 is CASSDYHNEQFF. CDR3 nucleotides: TGTGCCAGCAGCGATTACCACAATGAGCAGTTCTTC.

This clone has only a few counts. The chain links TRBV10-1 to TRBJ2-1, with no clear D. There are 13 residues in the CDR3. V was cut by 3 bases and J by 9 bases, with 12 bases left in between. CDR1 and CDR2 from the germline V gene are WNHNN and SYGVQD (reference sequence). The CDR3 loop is CASSDPWGSEQFF. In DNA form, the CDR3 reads TGCGCCAGCAGTGATCCTTGGGGTTCTGAGCAGTTCTTC.

CDR3 sequence (DNA): TGTGCCAGCCCGAATGGCTGCGGGAGCTACAATGAGCAGTTCTTC. This sequence encodes CASPNGCGSYNEQFF. This chain uses TRBV21-1 with TRBJ2-1; TRBD2 is taken as the D call from the table, unchecked against the DNA. TRBV21-1 is classified as a pseudogene. The CDR3 is made up of 15 amino acids.

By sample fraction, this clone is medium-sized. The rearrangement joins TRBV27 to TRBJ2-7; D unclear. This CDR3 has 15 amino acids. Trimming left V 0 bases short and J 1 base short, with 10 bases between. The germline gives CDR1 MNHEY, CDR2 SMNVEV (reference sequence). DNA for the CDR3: TGTGCCAGCAGTTTATCGCCCGCACCATCCTACGAGCAGTACTTC. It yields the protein CASSLSPAPSYEQYF.

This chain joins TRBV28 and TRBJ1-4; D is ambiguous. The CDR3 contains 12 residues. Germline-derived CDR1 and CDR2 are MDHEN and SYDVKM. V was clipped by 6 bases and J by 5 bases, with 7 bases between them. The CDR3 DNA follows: TGTGCCAGCAGCCCCTGGAATGAAAAACTGTTTTTT. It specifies CASSPWNEKLFF.

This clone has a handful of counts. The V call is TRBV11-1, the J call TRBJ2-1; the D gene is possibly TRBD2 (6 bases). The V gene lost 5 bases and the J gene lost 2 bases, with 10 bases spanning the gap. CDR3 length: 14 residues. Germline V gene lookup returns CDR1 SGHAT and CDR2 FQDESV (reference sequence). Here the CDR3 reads CASSRRRAYNEQFF. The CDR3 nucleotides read TGTGCCAGCAGCCGTCGGAGGGCCTACAATGAGCAGTTCTTC.

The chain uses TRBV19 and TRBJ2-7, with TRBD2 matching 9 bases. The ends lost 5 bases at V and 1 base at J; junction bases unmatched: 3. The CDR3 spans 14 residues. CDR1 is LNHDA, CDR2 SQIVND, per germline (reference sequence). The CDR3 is CASSALAGSYEQYF. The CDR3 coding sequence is TGTGCCAGTAGTGCGCTAGCGGGGTCCTACGAGCAGTACTTC.

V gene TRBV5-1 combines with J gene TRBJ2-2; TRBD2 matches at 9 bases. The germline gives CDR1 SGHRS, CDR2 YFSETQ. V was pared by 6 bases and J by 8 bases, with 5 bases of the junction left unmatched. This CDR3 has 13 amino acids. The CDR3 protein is CASKAGGPGELFF. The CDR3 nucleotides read TGCGCCAGCAAGGCGGGAGGGCCGGGGGAGCTGTTTTTT.

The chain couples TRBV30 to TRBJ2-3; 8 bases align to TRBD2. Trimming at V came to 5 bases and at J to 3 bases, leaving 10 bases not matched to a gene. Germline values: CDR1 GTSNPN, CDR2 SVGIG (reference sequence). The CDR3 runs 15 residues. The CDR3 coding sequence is TGTGCCTGGCAAGTGGCGGGAGGTCCGACAGATACGCAGTATTTT. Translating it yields CAWQVAGGPTDTQYF.

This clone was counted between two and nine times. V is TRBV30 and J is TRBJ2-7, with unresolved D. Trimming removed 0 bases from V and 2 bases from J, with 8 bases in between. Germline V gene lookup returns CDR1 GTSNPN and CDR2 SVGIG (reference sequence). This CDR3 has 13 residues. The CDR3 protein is CAWSVVSPYEQYF. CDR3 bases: TGTGCCTGGAGTGTAGTCTCTCCCTACGAGCAGTACTTC.

The CDR3 region is CATSRDPQGPNEKLFF. CDR3 nucleotide sequence: TGTGCCACCAGCAGAGATCCCCAGGGCCCTAATGAAAAACTGTTTTTT. The chain joins TRBV15 to TRBJ1-4; D perhaps matches TRBD1 (5 bases). Germline loops: CDR1 LNHNV, CDR2 YYDKDF (reference sequence). CDR3 length: 16 amino acids. The ends were cut back, 0 bases at V and 3 bases at J, with 11 bases in the middle.

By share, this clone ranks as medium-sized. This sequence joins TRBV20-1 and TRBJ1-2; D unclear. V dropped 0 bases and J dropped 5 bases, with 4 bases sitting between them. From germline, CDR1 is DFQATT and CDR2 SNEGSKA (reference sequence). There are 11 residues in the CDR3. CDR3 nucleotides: TGCAGTGCTAGAGAGTCTTATGGCTACACCTTC. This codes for CSARESYGYTF.

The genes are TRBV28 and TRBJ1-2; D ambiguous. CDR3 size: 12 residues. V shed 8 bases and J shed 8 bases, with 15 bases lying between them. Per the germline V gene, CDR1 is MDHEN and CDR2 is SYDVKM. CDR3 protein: CASGRRDFGYTF. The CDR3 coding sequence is TGTGCCAGCGGGAGGCGGGATTTCGGCTACACCTTC.

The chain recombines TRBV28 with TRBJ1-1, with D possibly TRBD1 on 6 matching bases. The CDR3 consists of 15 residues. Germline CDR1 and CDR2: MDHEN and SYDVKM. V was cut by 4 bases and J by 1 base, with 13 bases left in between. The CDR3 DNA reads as TGTGCCAGCAGTTCGAGCAGGGGAGCGAACACTGAAGCTTTCTTT. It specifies CASSSSRGANTEAFF.

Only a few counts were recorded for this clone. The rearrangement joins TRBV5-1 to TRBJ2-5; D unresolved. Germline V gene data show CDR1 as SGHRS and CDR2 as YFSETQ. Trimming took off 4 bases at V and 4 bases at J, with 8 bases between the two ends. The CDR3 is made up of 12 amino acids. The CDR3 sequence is CASSPTPETQYF. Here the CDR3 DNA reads TGCGCCAGCAGCCCTACCCCAGAGACCCAGTACTTC.

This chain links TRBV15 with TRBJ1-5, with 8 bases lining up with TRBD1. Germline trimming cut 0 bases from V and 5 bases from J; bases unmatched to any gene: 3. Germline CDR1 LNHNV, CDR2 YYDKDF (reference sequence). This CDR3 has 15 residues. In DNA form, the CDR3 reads TGTGCCACCAGCAGAGATGACAGGGGCGATCAGCCCCAGCATTTT. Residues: CATSRDDRGDQPQHF. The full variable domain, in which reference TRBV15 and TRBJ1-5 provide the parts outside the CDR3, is DAMVIQNPRYQVTQFGKPVTLSCSQTLNHNVMYWYQQKSSQAPKLLFHYYDKDFNNEADTPDNFQSRRPNTSFCFLDIRSPGLGDTAMYLCATSRDDRGDQPQHFGDGTRLSIL.

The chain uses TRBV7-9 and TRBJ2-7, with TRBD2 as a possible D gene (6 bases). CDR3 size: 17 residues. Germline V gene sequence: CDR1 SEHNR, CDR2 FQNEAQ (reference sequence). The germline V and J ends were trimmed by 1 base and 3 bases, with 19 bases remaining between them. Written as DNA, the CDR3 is TGTGCCAGCAGCTTAGGATGGAGCGTGGGCGGGGACTACGAGCAGTACTTC. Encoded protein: CASSLGWSVGGDYEQYF.

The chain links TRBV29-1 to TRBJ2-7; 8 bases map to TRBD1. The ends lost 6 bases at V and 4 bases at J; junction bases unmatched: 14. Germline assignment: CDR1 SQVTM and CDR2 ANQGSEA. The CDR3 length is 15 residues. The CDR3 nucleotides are TGCAGCGTGGGAACACTACAGGGGGTCTATTACGAGCAGTACTTC. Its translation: CSVGTLQGVYYEQYF.